The 10 T cell receptor beta chains below were found in one sample sequenced in a study of human T cells and chemical hapten exposure. TCRdb fed the RACE reads into MiXCR, producing one record per CDR3 protein. This sample has 150,000 or so distinct CDR3 sequences, with more than 14% found just once. Documented time point: patch test 1, 2 weeks after DPC sensitization. The treatment was: therapeutic diphenylcyclopropenone sensitization with weekly scalp DPC. The specimen comprised whole blood, sampled in connection with sensitization to the hapten diphenylcyclopropenone (DPC). Source of these receptors: a woman between 25 and 40 years old with alopecia areata. Some clones in this sample may be carry-over from other donors' samples.

The chain carries TRBV5-4 and TRBJ1-2; maybe TRBD1 (5 bases). This CDR3 comprises 15 residues. Germline V gene data show CDR1 as SGHNT and CDR2 as YYREEE (reference sequence). Trimming removed 2 bases at V and 0 bases at J, with 11 bases between. CDR3 protein: CASSLGTESNYGYTF. CDR3 in DNA: TGTGCCAGCAGCTTAGGGACGGAATCTAACTATGGCTACACCTTC.

At least ten counts were recorded for this clonotype. The limits of the CDR3 on the DNA are not certain, so only TCRdb's listed CDR3 is given. The chain joins TRBV28 to TRBJ1-2. The germline V gene has CDR1 MDHEN and CDR2 SYDVKM. The CDR3 spans 14 amino acids, including both terminal residues. The CDR3 sequence: CASSFLAGIGGYTF.

Here the CDR3 reads CASSLWDRGSNQPQHF. In nucleotides, the CDR3 is TGTGCCAGCAGCTTATGGGACAGGGGCAGCAATCAGCCCCAGCATTTT. V gene TRBV7-2 combines with J gene TRBJ1-5; 10 nucleotides match TRBD1. Germline values: CDR1 SGHTA, CDR2 FQGNSA. V trimming: 2 bases; J trimming: 1 base; junction bases outside the gene matches: 2. The CDR3 spans 16 residues.

This clonotype was seen a handful of times. V gene TRBV9 combines with J gene TRBJ2-5; 7 bases align to TRBD2. The CDR3 sequence is 13 residues long. V lost 4 bases, J lost 5 bases, and 5 bases stayed unmatched. CDR1 and CDR2 (germline): SGDLS, YYNGEE. The CDR3 loop is CASSFTSVETQYF. CDR3 coding DNA: TGTGCCAGCAGCTTCACTAGCGTGGAGACCCAGTACTTC.

J is TRBJ1-2 and V is TRBV6-6; D unresolved. Germline CDR1 is MNHNY and CDR2 is SVGAGI (reference sequence). Trimming stripped 0 bases from V and 1 base from J, with 15 bases between. The CDR3 is made up of 17 amino acids. The CDR3, as DNA: TGTGCCAGCAGTTACTCGTCTGGGCAAGCAGTTAACTATGGCTACACCTTC. Protein product: CASSYSSGQAVNYGYTF.

The V and J genes are TRBV28 and TRBJ1-6, with a tentative D call TRBD1 (5 bases). The V gene lost 2 bases and the J gene lost 5 bases, with 7 bases spanning the gap. The germline V gene has CDR1 MDHEN and CDR2 SYDVKM. This CDR3 spans 14 amino acids. The DNA for the CDR3 is TGTGCCAGCAGTTTAACAGGTCATAATTCACCCCTCCACTTT. Translated: CASSLTGHNSPLHF.

This clonotype was seen ten or more times. V usage is TRBV5-5 and J usage is TRBJ1-5; tentatively, D is TRBD1 (5 bases). Germline CDR1 is SGHKS and CDR2 is YYEKEE (reference sequence). The CDR3 consists of 16 residues. V was cut by 2 bases and J by 0 bases, with 12 bases left in between. The CDR3 is CASSFGGAYSNQPQHF. As DNA, the CDR3 is TGTGCCAGCAGCTTCGGTGGGGCCTATAGCAATCAGCCCCAGCATTTT.

This clonotype was seen repeatedly, ten times or more. The chain employs TRBV6-4 and TRBJ2-6; TRBD1 agrees at 7 bases. Germline assignment: CDR1 MRHNA and CDR2 SNTAGT. V lost 6 bases to trimming and J lost 11 bases; unmatched junction nucleotides: 7. CDR3 length: 13 residues. The CDR3 sequence is CASSGQASDVLTF. CDR3 sequence (DNA): TGTGCCAGCAGCGGACAGGCGAGCGACGTCCTGACTTTC.

The J gene is TRBJ2-1, the V gene TRBV20-1; D is perhaps TRBD1 or TRBD2 (6 bases each). The CDR3 runs to 15 residues. The germline CDR1 and CDR2 sequences are DFQATT and SNEGSKA (reference sequence). Trimming stripped 6 bases from V and 10 bases from J, with 25 bases between. The CDR3 sequence is CSARPGTGGRGEQFF. The DNA for the CDR3 is TGCAGTGCCCGGCCCGGGACTGGGGGCAGGGGAGAGCAGTTCTTC.

This clonotype was observed a handful of times. The J gene is TRBJ2-5, the V gene TRBV28; TRBD1 matches 7 bases. J was trimmed by 4 bases and V by 10 bases; bases with no gene match: 6. The CDR3 consists of 12 residues. Germline CDR1 and CDR2: MDHEN and SYDVKM. CDR3 in amino acids: CATLQGLETQYF. The CDR3 DNA reads as TGTGCCACCCTACAGGGGTTAGAGACCCAGTACTTC.